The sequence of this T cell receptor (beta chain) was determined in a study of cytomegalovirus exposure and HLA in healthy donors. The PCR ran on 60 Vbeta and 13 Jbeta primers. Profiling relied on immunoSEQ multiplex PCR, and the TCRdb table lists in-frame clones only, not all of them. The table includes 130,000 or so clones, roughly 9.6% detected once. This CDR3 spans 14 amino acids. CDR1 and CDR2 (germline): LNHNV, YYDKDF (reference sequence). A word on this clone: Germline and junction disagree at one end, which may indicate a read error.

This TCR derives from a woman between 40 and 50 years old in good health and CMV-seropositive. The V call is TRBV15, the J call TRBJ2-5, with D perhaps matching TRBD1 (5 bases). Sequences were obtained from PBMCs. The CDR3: CATSRGRAEEAQYF. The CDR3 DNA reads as TGTGCCACCAGCAGAGGCAGGGCCGAAGAGGCCCAGTACTTC.